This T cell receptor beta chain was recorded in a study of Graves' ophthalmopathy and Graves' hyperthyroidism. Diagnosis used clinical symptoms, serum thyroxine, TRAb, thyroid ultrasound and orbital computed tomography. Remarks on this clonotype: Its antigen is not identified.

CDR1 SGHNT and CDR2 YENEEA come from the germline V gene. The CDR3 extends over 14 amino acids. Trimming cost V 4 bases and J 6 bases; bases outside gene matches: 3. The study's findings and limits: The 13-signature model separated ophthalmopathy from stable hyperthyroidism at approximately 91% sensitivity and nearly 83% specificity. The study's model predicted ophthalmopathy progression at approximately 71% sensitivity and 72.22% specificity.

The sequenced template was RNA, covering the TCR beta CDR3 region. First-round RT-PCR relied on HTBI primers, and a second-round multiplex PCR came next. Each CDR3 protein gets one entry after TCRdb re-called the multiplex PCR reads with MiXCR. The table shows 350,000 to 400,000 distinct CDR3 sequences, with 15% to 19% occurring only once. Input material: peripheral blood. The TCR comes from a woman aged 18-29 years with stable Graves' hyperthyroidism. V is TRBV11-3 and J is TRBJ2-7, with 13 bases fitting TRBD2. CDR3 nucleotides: TGTGCCAGCAGCTCGCGGACTAGCGGGAGCGAGCAGTACTTC. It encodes CASSSRTSGSEQYF.